The 31 T cell receptor beta chains below were found in one sample sequenced in a study of OX40 agonist ivuxolimab in advanced cancers. Some clones are missing from TCRdb's copy, which holds only in-frame ones; the method was immunoSEQ multiplex PCR. The table records tens of thousands of clones, approximately 90% of them present only once. The source was CD4+ or CD8+ T cells sorted from blood, collected in a trial of the OX40 agonist ivuxolimab. The receptors were sampled from an adult with an advanced solid tumor such as melanoma, head and neck, liver or kidney cancer.

The chain carries TRBV5-6 and TRBJ2-3, with 11 positions matching TRBD2. This CDR3 region has 15 residues. CDR1 SGHDT and CDR2 YYEEEE come from the germline V gene. Losses at the gene ends were 4 bases for V and 2 bases for J; bases not matched to a gene: 3. For the CDR3, the DNA is TGTGCCAGCAGCAGTAGCGGGGGGGCCACAGATACGCAGTATTTT. It encodes CASSSSGGATDTQYF.

The gene calls are TRBV5-6 and TRBJ1-1; D unclear. Between the trimmed V and J ends, which lost 4 bases and 4 bases, there was a span of 14 bases. CDR1 and CDR2 (germline): SGHDT, YYEEEE. This CDR3 contains 14 residues. CDR3 DNA: TGTGCCAGCAGCCCCTGGCCCGGAAGCACTGAAGCTTTCTTT. Encoded protein: CASSPWPGSTEAFF.

The genes are TRBV6-1 and TRBJ2-7; the match to TRBD1 covers 10 bases. V gave up 2 bases and J gave up 6 bases; unmatched junction bases: 10. Germline loops: CDR1 MNHNS, CDR2 SASEGT. The CDR3 runs to 16 residues. The CDR3: CASSESFRDRGGEQYF. CDR3 nucleotide sequence: TGTGCCAGCAGTGAATCGTTCCGGGACAGGGGTGGCGAGCAGTACTTC.

The chain couples TRBV9 to TRBJ1-4; D remains unclear. The CDR3 consists of 14 residues. V shed 3 bases and J shed 8 bases, with 14 bases lying between them. Germline assignment: CDR1 SGDLS and CDR2 YYNGEE. CDR3 sequence reads: CASSARLNAEKLFF. The CDR3 bases are TGTGCCAGCAGCGCTCGGCTTAACGCAGAAAAACTGTTTTTT.

This chain links TRBV19 with TRBJ1-5, with unresolved D. CDR1 and CDR2 (germline): LNHDA, SQIVND (reference sequence). This CDR3 comprises 13 residues. Trimming stripped 3 bases from V and 4 bases from J, with 7 bases between. The CDR3 region is CASSMAQNQPQHF. The CDR3 DNA is TGTGCCAGTAGTATGGCCCAGAATCAGCCCCAGCATTTT.

This clone was observed a handful of times. This chain links TRBV27 with TRBJ2-1, with 10 bases aligning to TRBD2. Germline CDR1 and CDR2: MNHEY and SMNVEV (reference sequence). V lost 6 bases and J lost 10; bases outside the gene matches: 12. This CDR3 is built from 15 residues. The CDR3 loop is CASRPSGGRTTEQFF. CDR3 DNA: TGTGCCAGCAGACCTAGCGGGGGAAGAACTACGGAGCAGTTCTTC.

This clone showed up just a few times. V is TRBV18 and J is TRBJ1-1, with 7 bases aligning to TRBD1. Per the germline V gene, CDR1 is KGHSH and CDR2 is LQKENI. The J segment lost 3 bases and the V segment lost 4 bases, leaving 2 bases of the junction unmatched. This CDR3 has 13 amino acids. CDR3 protein: CASSLDRDTEAFF. The CDR3 DNA is TGTGCCAGCTCACTCGACAGGGACACTGAAGCTTTCTTT.

Notes on this clone: Other nucleotide sequences in the sample specify the same CDR3. The chain uses TRBV30 and TRBJ2-1; D unclear. This CDR3 spans 11 amino acids. Germline lookup yields CDR1 GTSNPN and CDR2 SVGIG (reference sequence). V was cut by 3 bases and J by 3 bases, with 3 bases left in between. CDR3 sequence reads: CAWRGYNEQFF. CDR3 bases: TGTGCCTGGAGGGGCTACAATGAGCAGTTCTTC.

The chain uses TRBV18 and TRBJ1-6; perhaps TRBD1 as D (5 bases). Trimming took off 2 bases at V and 0 bases at J, with 11 bases between the two ends. Germline CDR1 is KGHSH and CDR2 is LQKENI. This CDR3 has 17 amino acids. CDR3 nucleotides: TGTGCCAGCTCACCAAACGACAGAAGCTCCTATAATTCACCCCTCCACTTT. Translated, it gives CASSPNDRSSYNSPLHF.

The chain joins TRBV27 to TRBJ2-7; D is perhaps TRBD1 (5 bases). Germline V gene sequence: CDR1 MNHEY, CDR2 SMNVEV (reference sequence). The CDR3 extends over 15 amino acids. V shed 2 bases and J shed 1 base, with 12 bases lying between them. The CDR3 bases are TGTGCCAGCAGTTTAAGGCCAGGGATATCCTACGAGCAGTACTTC. Protein: CASSLRPGISYEQYF.

The sample holds a few counts of this clone. This sequence joins TRBV7-3 and TRBJ2-2, with a possible D match to TRBD2 (6 bases). The germline V gene has CDR1 SGHTA and CDR2 FQGTGA. Trimming left V 4 bases short and J 3 bases short, with 12 bases between. The length of the CDR3 is 15 residues. CDR3: CASSSGLAYTGELFF. The DNA for the CDR3 is TGTGCCAGCAGCTCGGGACTTGCTTACACCGGGGAGCTGTTTTTT. The whole variable domain, filled in from reference TRBV7-3 and TRBJ2-2, reads GAGVSQTPSNKVTEKGKYVELRCDPISGHTALYWYRQSLGQGPEFLIYFQGTGAADDSGLPNDRFFAVRPEGSVSTLKIQRTERGDSAVYLCASSSGLAYTGELFFGEGSRLTVL.

The chain recombines TRBV5-1 with TRBJ1-2, with D unclear. Germline CDR1 SGHRS, CDR2 YFSETQ. The CDR3 extends over 14 amino acids. Trimming stripped 2 bases from V and 5 bases from J, with 13 bases between. This CDR3 reads CASSLNGRDYGYTF. CDR3 DNA: TGCGCCAGCAGCTTAAATGGGAGGGATTATGGCTACACCTTC.

This rearrangement joins TRBV5-1 to TRBJ2-7; tentatively, D is TRBD1 (7 bases). Germline V gene sequence: CDR1 SGHRS, CDR2 YFSETQ. CDR3 length: 15 amino acids. V lost 2 bases to trimming and J lost 6 bases, with 18 bases between them. CDR3 coding DNA: TGCGCCAGCAGCTTCGGACAGGCGGCAGCGGGCGAGCAGTACTTC. Translated: CASSFGQAAAGEQYF.

Comments on this clone: The sample carries other DNA sequences with the same CDR3. This chain uses TRBV9 with TRBJ1-2; a weak D match, TRBD1 (5 bases). The CDR3 consists of 14 residues. Germline CDR1 and CDR2: SGDLS and YYNGEE. The V end was cut by 3 bases, the J end by 7 bases, with 16 bases between. The CDR3 DNA reads as TGTGCCAGCAGCGCCGCGGTGGGGGGTCGTGGCTACACCTTC. This encodes CASSAAVGGRGYTF.

The CDR3 is CASSAGRLDGYTF. Here the CDR3 DNA reads TGTGCCAGTAGTGCGGGGCGCTTGGATGGCTACACCTTC. The J gene is TRBJ1-2, the V gene TRBV19; D is perhaps TRBD1 (5 bases). This CDR3 has 13 amino acids. Germline assignment: CDR1 LNHDA and CDR2 SQIVND (reference sequence). V lost 5 bases and J lost 6, with 13 bases in between.

A single count supports this clone. The genes are TRBV2 and TRBJ1-2; D is perhaps TRBD1 (5 bases). The V gene's germline CDR1 is SNHLY and CDR2 FYNNEI. The CDR3 spans 15 residues. The V end lost 4 bases, the J end lost 1 base, and 13 bases lay between the germline ends. This chain's CDR3 is CASSVGADFNYGYTF. CDR3 nucleotides: TGTGCCAGCAGTGTTGGGGCGGATTTTAACTATGGCTACACCTTC.

The CDR3 region has the DNA TGTGCCAGCAGCTCCGGGACTAACCCAGATACGCAGTATTTT. Its translation: CASSSGTNPDTQYF. This chain links TRBV7-3 with TRBJ2-3, with TRBD2 matching 7 bases. V lost 4 bases to trimming and J lost 4 bases; unmatched junction nucleotides: 5. Germline V lookup: CDR1 SGHTA, CDR2 FQGTGA. The CDR3 is made up of 14 amino acids. Looking up the rest from reference TRBV7-3 and TRBJ2-3 gives the full variable domain: GAGVSQTPSNKVTEKGKYVELRCDPISGHTALYWYRQSLGQGPEFLIYFQGTGAADDSGLPNDRFFAVRPEGSVSTLKIQRTERGDSAVYLCASSSGTNPDTQYFGPGTRLTVL.

The V call is TRBV11-2, the J call TRBJ2-7, with 9 positions matching TRBD1. V lost 5 bases and J lost 6; bases outside the gene matches: 5. CDR1 and CDR2 (germline): SGHAT, FQNNGV. This CDR3 contains 13 residues. The CDR3, as DNA: TGTGCCAGCAGCAGGGGACAGGGAGTCGAGCAGTACTTC. Translation: CASSRGQGVEQYF.

The chain carries TRBV7-3 and TRBJ2-2, with D perhaps assigned TRBD1 or TRBD2 (6 bases each). The germline V gene has CDR1 SGHTA and CDR2 FQGTGA. The CDR3 has 14 amino acids. V was trimmed by 6 bases and J by 8 bases, leaving 16 bases between them. CDR3 sequence (DNA): TGTGCCAGCAGACTACAGGGTAGCGGTGGGGAGCTGTTTTTT. Translation: CASRLQGSGGELFF.

This chain links TRBV5-1 with TRBJ2-2; D perhaps matches TRBD2 (5 bases). This CDR3 is built from 16 residues. CDR1 and CDR2 (germline): SGHRS, YFSETQ. V lost 4 bases, J lost 3 bases, and 16 bases lay in between. This CDR3 reads CASSPPGVRDTGELFF. CDR3 sequence (DNA): TGCGCCAGCAGCCCCCCCGGGGTACGGGACACCGGGGAGCTGTTTTTT. The entire variable domain, with the rest obtained from reference TRBV5-1 and TRBJ2-2, is as follows: KAGVTQTPRYLIKTRGQQVTLSCSPISGHRSVSWYQQTPGQGLQFLFEYFSETQRNKGNFPGRFSGRQFSNSRSEMNVSTLELGDSALYLCASSPPGVRDTGELFFGEGSRLTVL.

The chain has TRBV18 and TRBJ1-1; possible D gene TRBD1, 5 bases. CDR3 length: 15 residues. Germline values: CDR1 KGHSH, CDR2 LQKENI. V was pared by 5 bases and J by 1 base, with 14 bases between. The CDR3, as DNA: TGTGCCAGCTCAGCCGGACATGGGGCGAACACTGAAGCTTTCTTT. This gives the protein CASSAGHGANTEAFF.

With respect to this clone: At one boundary the junction diverges from the germline segment, which might be a read error. Written as DNA, the CDR3 is TGCGCCAGCAGCCAAGACGGGGCTAAATATGGCTACACCTTC. Translation: CASSQDGAKYGYTF. The chain links TRBV4-1 to TRBJ1-2; possible D gene TRBD1, 5 bases. The germline gives CDR1 MGHRA, CDR2 YSYEKL. The CDR3 loop spans 14 amino acids.

This chain joins TRBV28 and TRBJ2-2; D perhaps matches TRBD1 (6 bases). Germline loops: CDR1 MDHEN, CDR2 SYDVKM. Trimming stripped 3 bases from V and 4 bases from J, with 6 bases between. The CDR3 spans 13 residues. CDR3 protein: CASSFRGTGELFF. CDR3 DNA sequence: TGTGCCAGCAGTTTCAGGGGCACCGGGGAGCTGTTTTTT.

The chain joins TRBV7-9 to TRBJ2-3; 8 nucleotides match TRBD2. V lost 5 bases and J lost 0; bases outside the gene matches: 4. CDR3 length: 15 residues. Germline V CDR1 and CDR2: SEHNR, FQNEAQ (reference sequence). As DNA, the CDR3 is TGTGCCAGCAGCCCCCTAGCGGGCAGCACAGATACGCAGTATTTT. Residues: CASSPLAGSTDTQYF.

The chain employs TRBV7-2 and TRBJ1-6; D unclear. Looked up from germline, CDR1 is SGHTA and CDR2 is FQGNSA. CDR3 length: 16 residues. Trimming stripped 6 bases from V and 2 bases from J, with 14 bases between. CDR3 sequence reads: CASRPGGATYNSPLHF. CDR3 DNA sequence: TGTGCCAGCAGACCTGGAGGAGCGACCTATAATTCACCCCTCCACTTT.

The rearrangement joins TRBV23-1 to TRBJ1-5; D uncertain. TRBV23-1 is known as an ORF, though its function is uncertain. The CDR3 is 16 residues long. V was trimmed by 4 bases and J by 0 bases, leaving 13 bases between them. Here the CDR3 DNA reads TGCGCCAGCAGTCGGCCCGGACTGGATAGCAATCAGCCCCAGCATTTT. As protein: CASSRPGLDSNQPQHF.

The CDR3 here is CASSRTGSEAFF. Written as DNA, the CDR3 is TGTGCCAGCAGCCGAACAGGGTCTGAAGCTTTCTTT. V and J are TRBV7-8 and TRBJ1-1; the D gene is possibly TRBD1 (6 bases). Trimming pared 5 bases from V and 6 bases from J, leaving 10 bases between. The V gene's germline CDR1 is SGHVS and CDR2 FQNEAQ. This CDR3 has 12 amino acids.

J is TRBJ2-2 and V is TRBV10-3; D unclear. The V end was cut by 3 bases, the J end by 2 bases, with 10 bases between. CDR1 and CDR2 from the germline V gene are ENHRY and SYGVKD. CDR3 length equals 15 residues. The CDR3 spells CAISEAGSNTGELFF. The CDR3 nucleotides read TGTGCCATCAGTGAAGCAGGTTCCAACACCGGGGAGCTGTTTTTT.

The genes are TRBV19 and TRBJ1-1, with unresolved D. V lost 5 bases to trimming and J lost 3 bases, with 16 bases between them. This CDR3 has 15 amino acids. CDR1 is LNHDA, CDR2 SQIVND, per germline (reference sequence). The CDR3, as DNA: TGTGCCAGTAGTCTTCGCGCCCCAAGTGACACTGAAGCTTTCTTT. Encoded protein: CASSLRAPSDTEAFF.

This clone was counted a few times. This chain uses TRBV19 with TRBJ1-1; D is unresolved. The V gene's germline CDR1 is LNHDA and CDR2 SQIVND (reference sequence). This CDR3 is 13 amino acids long. V was trimmed by 4 bases and J by 2 bases, leaving 8 bases between them. DNA for the CDR3: TGTGCCAGTAGTAAGGTGCTCAACACTGAAGCTTTCTTT. Protein sequence: CASSKVLNTEAFF. Combining the CDR3 with reference TRBV19 and TRBJ1-1 gives the whole variable domain DGGITQSPKYLFRKEGQNVTLSCEQNLNHDAMYWYRQDPGQGLRLIYYSQIVNDFQKGDIAEGYSVSREKKESFPLTVTSAQKNPTAFYLCASSKVLNTEAFFGQGTRLTVV.

This chain links TRBV7-2 with TRBJ1-3; no reliable D call. The length of the CDR3 is 15 residues. V was cut by 1 base and J by 0 bases, with 7 bases left in between. CDR1 and CDR2 (germline): SGHTA, FQGNSA. In DNA form, the CDR3 reads TGTGCCAGCAGCTTAGATGGCAGCTCTGGAAACACCATATATTTT. It specifies CASSLDGSSGNTIYF.